This is a list of T cell receptor beta chains from one sample in a study of blood T cells in healthy people across ages. TCRdb re-called the 5' RACE reads with MiXCR, one entry per CDR3 protein. The table records approximately 2,000,000 distinct CDR3 sequences, around 40% of them present only once. The sequenced sample was blood. These receptor sequences come from a human donor in good health. CDR3s include the opening cysteine and the closing phenylalanine or tryptophan. The order of the fields is V gene, J gene, CDR3 length, D gene, clone size, CDR3 protein, CDR3 DNA. D genes are given only for firm matches. Clone size is not always given. Where it is, it says once, few, many or a class for expanded clones.

TRBV12-3/TRBV12-4	TRBJ2-3	15	TRBD1	NA	CASSTSGTGSDTQYF	TGTGCCAGCAGTACCTCCGGGACAGGGTCAGATACGCAGTATTTT
TRBV29-1	TRBJ1-4	15	TRBD1	NA	CSVEDRTGGSEKLFF	TGCAGCGTTGAAGATCGAACAGGGGGAAGTGAAAAACTGTTTTTT
TRBV6-5	TRBJ1-1	14	NA	few	CASSQGDGPLPAFF	TGTGCCAGCAGTCAAGGTGACGGCCCTCTCCCGGCTTTCTTT
TRBV30	TRBJ1-5	17	TRBD1	NA	CAWSVPQPGQHNQPQHF	TGTGCCTGGAGTGTACCCCAACCGGGACAGCACAATCAGCCCCAGCATTTT
TRBV25-1	TRBJ2-2	16	NA	few	CASTANFGAGAGELFF	TGTGCCAGCACTGCAAATTTTGGGGCTGGAGCCGGGGAGCTGTTTTTT
TRBV6-1	TRBJ2-1	16	TRBD1	few	CASSEEGQAPYNEQFF	TGTGCCAGCAGTGAAGAGGGACAGGCCCCCTACAATGAGCAGTTCTTC
TRBV24-1	TRBJ1-5	14	TRBD1	few	CATSDSTGVQPQHF	TGTGCCACCAGTGACTCCACAGGGGTTCAGCCCCAGCATTTT
TRBV6-5	TRBJ1-1	13	NA	NA	CASSYSIDREAFF	TGTGCCAGCAGTTACTCGATTGACAGGGAAGCTTTCTTT
TRBV5-1	TRBJ2-7	15	NA	few	CASSLDLPRGFEQYF	TGCGCCAGCAGCTTGGATCTCCCGAGAGGGTTCGAGCAGTACTTC
TRBV20-1	TRBJ2-7	14	TRBD1	few	CSATSGTATYEQYF	TGCAGTGCCACCTCAGGGACAGCCACCTACGAGCAGTACTTC
TRBV6-5	TRBJ2-3	12	NA	NA	CASSSQGRTQYF	TGTGCCAGCAGCTCCCAGGGAAGGACGCAGTATTTT
TRBV6-2/TRBV6-3	TRBJ2-1	13	NA	few	CASSYSGNYEQFF	TGTGCCAGCAGTTACTCAGGGAACTACGAGCAGTTCTTC
TRBV12-5	TRBJ1-1	13	NA	few	CASGLGGSAEAFF	TGTGCTAGTGGTTTGGGGGGGAGCGCTGAAGCTTTCTTT